Following are 9 T cell receptor beta chains from one sample sequenced in a study of T cells in Graves' hyperthyroidism and ophthalmopathy. Amplification yielded TCR beta CDR3 regions, with RNA transcripts as the source. A first-round RT-PCR of the TCR CDR3 used the HTBI primer set. TCRdb reprocessed the multiplex PCR reads with MiXCR, giving one entry per CDR3 protein. The table includes 500,000 to 800,000 distinct CDR3 sequences, about 45% detected once. The specimen sequenced was peripheral blood or thyroid tissue (not recorded which). Every receptor here comes from an adult man with Graves' disease, either hyperthyroidism or ophthalmopathy (not recorded which).

V gene TRBV7-9 combines with J gene TRBJ1-2, with unresolved D. Looked up from germline, CDR1 is SEHNR and CDR2 is FQNEAQ (reference sequence). The CDR3 runs to 14 residues. With 5 bases removed from V and 6 bases from J, the gap between germline ends came to 16 bases. CDR3 loop: CASSVPRPDDGYTF. CDR3 in DNA: TGTGCCAGCAGCGTCCCCAGGCCGGACGATGGCTACACCTTC.

This clonotype was observed a few times. V usage is TRBV5-4 and J usage is TRBJ1-4; no clear D gene. Trimming cost V 1 base and J 5 bases, with 12 bases left between them. The CDR3 extends over 15 amino acids. Germline CDR1 and CDR2: SGHNT and YYREEE (reference sequence). DNA for the CDR3: TGTGCCAGCAGCTTGATTCCGGGTACCAATGAAAAACTGTTTTTT. Amino acid sequence: CASSLIPGTNEKLFF.

This clonotype has a handful of counts. The rearrangement joins TRBV20-1 to TRBJ1-4, with D uncertain. Trimming removed 7 bases at V and 0 bases at J, with 9 bases between. Per germline, CDR1 DFQATT and CDR2 SNEGSKA (reference sequence). CDR3 size: 13 residues. The DNA of the CDR3 is TGCAGTGTTCCGGGATCAACTAATGAAAAACTGTTTTTT. Amino acids: CSVPGSTNEKLFF.

This clonotype was seen many times. The chain recombines TRBV5-6 with TRBJ1-6; 7 bases are shared with TRBD1. Losses at the gene ends were 0 bases for V and 7 bases for J; bases not matched to a gene: 4. CDR1 is SGHDT, CDR2 YYEEEE, per germline. The CDR3 covers 15 residues. CDR3 sequence reads: CASSLAGGRNSPLHF. Written as DNA, the CDR3 is TGTGCCAGCAGCTTGGCAGGGGGTCGAAATTCACCCCTCCACTTT.

This clonotype was seen once. This chain joins TRBV24-1 and TRBJ1-3; D call uncertain. The CDR3 consists of 13 residues. V shed 6 bases and J shed 4 bases, with 9 bases lying between them. Germline CDR1 and CDR2: KGHDR and SFDVKD. DNA of the CDR3: TGTGCCACCAGTCCAACCTTGGGAAACACCATATATTTT. This codes for CATSPTLGNTIYF.

This clonotype was seen only once. The J gene is TRBJ2-2, the V gene TRBV7-4; 11 bases match TRBD2. V trimming: 6 bases; J trimming: 0 bases; junction bases outside the gene matches: 9. CDR3 length equals 18 residues. Germline CDR1 and CDR2: SGHVT and SQSDAQ. CDR3 residues: CASRLSGRALPNTGELFF. Written as DNA, the CDR3 is TGTGCCAGCAGACTTAGCGGGAGGGCCCTTCCGAACACCGGGGAGCTGTTTTTT.

This clonotype was observed a handful of times. The chain couples TRBV20-1 to TRBJ1-2, with D possibly being TRBD1 (5 bases). The CDR3 has 14 amino acids. Germline values: CDR1 DFQATT, CDR2 SNEGSKA (reference sequence). Trimming cost V 1 base and J 0 bases, with 9 bases left between them. The CDR3 DNA reads as TGCAGTGCTAGAGGTGACAGATCTAACTATGGCTACACCTTC. Translated: CSARGDRSNYGYTF.

The V gene is TRBV12-3 or TRBV12-4, the J gene TRBJ1-1; TRBD1 agrees at 7 bases. This CDR3 has 15 amino acids. J was trimmed by 0 bases and V by 6 bases; bases with no gene match: 7. Here the CDR3 DNA reads TGTGCCAGCAGAAGGACAGGTCTGATGAACACTGAAGCTTTCTTT. It encodes CASRRTGLMNTEAFF.

The rearrangement joins TRBV5-1 to TRBJ2-2; TRBD1 matches at 7 bases. With V trimmed by 7 bases and J by 2 bases, 5 bases remained unmatched. The germline CDR1 and CDR2 sequences are SGHRS and YFSETQ. The CDR3 totals 14 residues. The CDR3 sequence: CASGGTENTGELFF. The CDR3 DNA reads TGCGCCAGCGGTGGGACAGAAAACACCGGGGAGCTGTTTTTT.